These 21 T cell receptor beta chains were all obtained from the same sample, sequenced in a study of tumor-infiltrating lymphocytes in primary liver carcinoma. Co-extraction of both nucleic acids (RNA and DNA) used roughly 19-33 mg of unsorted bulk tissue. TCR beta cDNA was made from 400 to 500 ng total RNA with a constant-region primer. Construction of TCR beta libraries relied on three successive nested multiplex PCR rounds employing slightly modified ARM-PCR. The study ran its first two PCR rounds for about 11 cycles each, using TRBV1-TRBV30 forward primers and a C-beta reverse primer. TCRdb reprocessed the multiplex PCR reads via MiXCR and lists one record per CDR3 protein. The repertoire consists of around 56,000 distinct CDR3 sequences, with less than 75% occurring once and the leading ten covering approximately 50%. Sequenced: liver tumor tissue from sampling region 2. As to subset: tumor region T2, inferior pole. The receptor set was obtained from a man in his forties with primary liver carcinoma and hepatitis B virus infection.

Worth noting for this clonotype: A read error is likely, as this CDR3 ends without the conserved phenylalanine or tryptophan. It is unclear where the CDR3 begins or ends on the DNA, so no DNA is shown, and the CDR3 is as TCRdb lists it. The genes are TRBV6-4 and TRBJ2-3; TRBD1, the table's D call, lacks a check against the DNA. CDR1 and CDR2 (germline): MRHNA, SNTAGT. The CDR3 region is 14 residues in length, termini included. Here the CDR3 reads CASSPGQGTDTQYS.

Regarding this clonotype: A much larger clonotype is one base distant, so this may be a read error. V is TRBV30 and J is TRBJ1-1; D may be TRBD1 (6 bases). Germline V gene data show CDR1 as GTSNPN and CDR2 as SVGIG (reference sequence). The CDR3 loop spans 15 amino acids. Trimming took 5 bases from V and 5 from J, leaving 21 bases between them. Written as DNA, the CDR3 is TGTGCCTGGTGGGGGGCGGGGGCCTCGAAGACTGAAGCTTTCTTT. Amino acid sequence: CAWWGAGASKTEAFF.

In this sample, this clonotype turned up many times. This chain uses TRBV29-1 with TRBJ1-2, with D maybe TRBD1 (5 bases). The ends were cut back, 1 base at V and 1 base at J, with 10 bases in the middle. The germline V gene encodes CDR1 SQVTM and CDR2 ANQGSEA. The CDR3 contains 14 residues. The CDR3 loop reads CSVEGSGSNYGYTF. The CDR3 coding sequence is TGCAGCGTTGAAGGGTCAGGGAGTAACTATGGCTACACCTTC.

In its sample, this clonotype was seen a few times. A single base separates this from a much larger clone, so it may be a read error. The J gene is TRBJ1-1, the V gene TRBV29-1; D ambiguous. This CDR3 has 15 residues. V was shortened by 5 bases and J by 0 bases, with 16 bases between the two germline ends. Germline CDR1 SQVTM, CDR2 ANQGSEA. The CDR3 DNA follows: TGCAGCGTTCGGGCGGGGTGGGGAGTGAACACTGAAGCTTTCTTT. It codes for CSVRAGWGVNTEAFF. Supplemented by reference TRBV29-1 and TRBJ1-1, the full variable domain reads SAVISQKPSRDICQRGTSLTIQCQVDSQVTMMFWYRQQPGQSLTLIATANQGSEATYESGFVIDKFPISRPNLTFSTLTVSNMSPEDSSIYLCSVRAGWGVNTEAFFGQGTRLTVV.

This clonotype was counted at least ten times. The chain is built from TRBV6-2 or TRBV6-3 and TRBJ2-1, with 9 bases identical to TRBD2. V was clipped by 5 bases and J by 5 bases; unmatched bases: 4. There are 14 residues in the CDR3. In germline, CDR1 is MNHEY, CDR2 SVGEGT. The CDR3 sequence: CASSRLAANNEQFF. In nucleotides, the CDR3 is TGTGCCAGCAGTAGACTAGCGGCAAACAATGAGCAGTTCTTC.

This clonotype was seen a handful of times. A read error may explain this, as a much larger clone is one base away. V and J are TRBV5-4 and TRBJ1-2; tentatively, D is TRBD1 (5 bases). This CDR3 spans 14 amino acids. Looked up from germline, CDR1 is SGHNT and CDR2 is YYREEE (reference sequence). The CDR3 protein is CASSLGLLQGGCTF. CDR3 in DNA: TGTGCCAGCAGCTTAGGGCTACTTCAGGGTGGCTGCACCTTC. Full variable domain (remainder filled in from reference TRBV5-4 and TRBJ1-2): ETGVTQSPTHLIKTRGQQVTLRCSSQSGHNTVSWYQQALGQGPQFIFQYYREEENGRGNFPPRFSGLQFPNYSSELNVNALELDDSALYLCASSLGLLQGGCTFGSGTRLTVV.

To note about this clonotype: One junction end disagrees with the germline gene, perhaps due to a read error. The chain's CDR3 is CVSSQERGVGDEQFF. The CDR3, as DNA: TGTGTCAGCAGCCAAGAGAGAGGGGTCGGGGATGAGCAGTTCTTC. The chain couples TRBV4-2 to TRBJ2-1; D possibly matches TRBD1 or TRBD2 (5 bases each). This CDR3 spans 15 amino acids. CDR1 is LGHNA and CDR2 is YNFKEQ in the germline V gene.

This clonotype came up a few times. This chain uses TRBV10-3 with TRBJ2-2; 8 bases line up with TRBD1. Germline values: CDR1 ENHRY, CDR2 SYGVKD. This CDR3 spans 17 amino acids. The trim removed 5 bases at V and 2 bases at J, leaving 10 bases unmatched. The chain's CDR3 is CAISKQGTGSNTGELFF. In nucleotides, the CDR3 is TGTGCCATCAGTAAACAAGGGACAGGATCTAACACCGGGGAGCTGTTTTTT.

This clonotype has ten or more counts. This rearrangement joins TRBV5-4 to TRBJ1-4; D unclear. CDR3 length: 13 residues. V shed 0 bases and J shed 3 bases, with 3 bases lying between them. CDR1 and CDR2 from the germline V gene are SGHNT and YYREEE (reference sequence). Here the CDR3 DNA reads TGTGCCAGCAGCTTGGGACCTAATGAAAAACTGTTTTTT. Amino acids: CASSLGPNEKLFF.

The rearrangement uses TRBV29-1 and TRBJ1-1, with D maybe TRBD1 (5 bases). The CDR3 has 12 residues. CDR1 is SQVTM and CDR2 is ANQGSEA in the germline V gene. For the CDR3, the DNA is TGCAGGGCTCGAACAGGAATAAGTGAAGCTTTCTTT. Residues: CRARTGISEAFF.

The chain carries TRBV6-6 and TRBJ1-4; D possibly corresponds to TRBD1 (6 bases). Germline V CDR1 and CDR2: MNHNY, SVGAGI (reference sequence). V was trimmed by 0 bases and J by 16 bases, leaving 21 bases between them. The CDR3 is made up of 15 amino acids. CDR3 DNA sequence: TGTGCCAGCAGTTACTCCAGGGGATCTAATGAAAACCAGTTTTTT. Its translation is CASSYSRGSNENQFF.

The chain links TRBV29-1 to TRBJ2-1; either TRBD1 or TRBD2 may fit D (5 bases each). V was trimmed by 2 bases and J by 9 bases, leaving 11 bases between them. This CDR3 is built from 12 residues. Germline V gene lookup returns CDR1 SQVTM and CDR2 ANQGSEA. CDR3: CSVEFRGSEQFF. The CDR3 DNA reads TGCAGCGTTGAATTCCGGGGCAGTGAGCAGTTCTTC.

This clonotype was found many times. This chain joins TRBV6-5 and TRBJ2-2, with 9 bases fitting TRBD2. V shed 4 bases and J 4 bases; nucleotides not matched to a gene: 4. Germline CDR1 MNHEY, CDR2 SVGAGI. The CDR3 contains 15 residues. The CDR3 loop reads CASSSAGGGTGELFF. CDR3 bases: TGTGCCAGCAGTTCAGCGGGAGGAGGCACCGGGGAGCTGTTTTTT.

This clonotype was counted a few times. At one end the junction does not follow the germline gene, possibly because of a read error. The V gene is TRBV11-1, the J gene TRBJ2-1, with D possibly matching TRBD2 (6 bases). Germline V gene sequence: CDR1 SGHAT, CDR2 FQDESV (reference sequence). The CDR3 contains 19 residues. The CDR3 sequence: CACSTGGTVKSPIWNEQFF. CDR3 bases: TGTGCCTGCAGCACAGGCGGGACTGTCAAGTCTCCTATCTGGAATGAGCAGTTCTTC.

This clonotype came up many times. The V call is TRBV14, the J call TRBJ2-3; D unclear. Germline CDR1 reads SGHDN; CDR2 reads FVKESK. There are 13 residues in the CDR3. Between the trimmed V and J ends, which lost 2 bases and 6 bases, there was a span of 9 bases. The CDR3 loop reads CASSQQSGDTQYF. CDR3 DNA: TGTGCCAGCAGCCAACAGTCCGGGGATACGCAGTATTTT.

On this clonotype: It may be a read error: a sequence one base away is much more abundant. This chain connects TRBV11-2 to TRBJ1-2, with 7 nucleotides matching TRBD1. Germline CDR1 and CDR2: SGHAT and FQNNGV. J gave up 8 bases and V 3 bases, and 6 bases lay outside the gene matches. The CDR3 length is 13 residues. The CDR3 DNA is TGTGCCAGCAGCTTTGACAGGGCACGGGGCTACACCTTC. Amino acid sequence: CASSFDRARGYTF.

The chain combines TRBV29-1 with TRBJ2-3; possible D gene TRBD2, 7 bases. Germline loops: CDR1 SQVTM, CDR2 ANQGSEA. With 6 bases removed from V and 10 bases from J, the gap between germline ends came to 20 bases. This CDR3 has 13 amino acids. CDR3 sequence (DNA): TGCAGCGTAGGGGGGGCATCGCGGGATGCGCAGTATTTT. Amino acids: CSVGGASRDAQYF.

The chain carries TRBV11-2 and TRBJ2-3; TRBD2 might be the D (6 bases). V shed 11 bases and J shed 2 bases, with 14 bases lying between them. CDR1 SGHAT and CDR2 FQNNGV come from the germline V gene. The CDR3 is 13 residues long. As DNA, the CDR3 is TGTGCCTGCTGCCGGGGGACCACAGATACGCAGTATTTT. Translation: CACCRGTTDTQYF.

Concerning this clonotype itself: One junction end disagrees with the germline gene, perhaps due to a read error. This chain links TRBV10-3 with TRBJ2-7; TRBD1 or TRBD2 may be the D gene (5 bases each). From germline, CDR1 is ENHRY and CDR2 SYGVKD. The CDR3 length is 14 residues. The CDR3 region is CAICEGNLKDEQYF. CDR3 nucleotide sequence: TGTGCCATCTGTGAGGGGAATCTTAAGGATGAGCAATACTTC.

Concerning this clonotype: A read error may produce the germline difference seen at one junction end. The rearrangement links TRBV7-3 to TRBJ2-2, with 9 bases lining up with TRBD1. The V gene's germline CDR1 is SGHTA and CDR2 FQGTGA. The CDR3 has 13 residues. This CDR3 is CASSRDRAGELYF. CDR3 bases: TGTGCCAGCAGCAGGGACAGGGCCGGGGAGCTGTATTTT.

This chain joins TRBV2 and TRBJ2-5; 10 positions match TRBD1. Trimming removed 6 bases from V and 1 base from J; junction bases left unmatched: 2. The germline V gene encodes CDR1 SNHLY and CDR2 FYNNEI. The CDR3 loop spans 14 amino acids. Written as DNA, the CDR3 is TGTGCCAGCAGCGACAGGGGGCCCCAAGAGACCCAGTACTTC. It is translated as CASSDRGPQETQYF.